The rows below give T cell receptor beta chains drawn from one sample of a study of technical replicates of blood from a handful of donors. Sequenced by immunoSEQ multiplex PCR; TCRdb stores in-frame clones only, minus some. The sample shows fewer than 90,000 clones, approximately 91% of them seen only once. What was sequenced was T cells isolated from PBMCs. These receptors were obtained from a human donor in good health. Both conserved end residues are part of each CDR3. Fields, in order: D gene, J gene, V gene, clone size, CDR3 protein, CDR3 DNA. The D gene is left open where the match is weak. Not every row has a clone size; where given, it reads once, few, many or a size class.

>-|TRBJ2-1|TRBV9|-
CASSLGSSSYNEQFF
TGTGCCAGCAGCTTAGGGTCGAGCTCCTACAATGAGCAGTTCTTC
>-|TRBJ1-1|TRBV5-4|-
CASSFGQLNTEAFF
TGTGCCAGCAGCTTTGGACAGTTGAACACTGAAGCTTTCTTT
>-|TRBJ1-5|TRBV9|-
CASSVGTDRQPQHF
TGTGCCAGCAGCGTAGGGACAGATCGGCAGCCCCAGCATTTT
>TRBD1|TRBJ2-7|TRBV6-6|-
CASSYSGTGPYEQYF
TGTGCCAGCAGTTACTCCGGGACAGGGCCCTACGAGCAGTACTTC
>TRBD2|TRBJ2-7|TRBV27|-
CASSLRLAHYEQYF
TGTGCCAGCAGTTTACGACTAGCGCACTACGAGCAGTACTTC
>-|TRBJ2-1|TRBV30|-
CAWSVPGAEYNEQFF
TGTGCCTGGAGTGTACCAGGGGCAGAGTACAATGAGCAGTTCTTC
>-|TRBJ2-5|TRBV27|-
CAAGATLGTQYF
TGTGCCGCAGGGGCCACCTTGGGGACCCAGTACTTC
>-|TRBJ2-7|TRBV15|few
CATSSFGLEYEQYF
TGTGCCACCAGCAGCTTCGGACTCGAATACGAGCAGTACTTC
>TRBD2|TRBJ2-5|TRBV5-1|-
CASSFGRATETQYF
TGCGCCAGCAGCTTCGGGAGGGCCACGGAGACCCAGTACTTC
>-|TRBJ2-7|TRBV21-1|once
CASSKELAGGSEQYF
TGTGCCAGCAGCAAGGAACTAGCGGGAGGGAGTGAGCAGTACTTC
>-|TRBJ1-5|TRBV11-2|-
CASSLDIVGAQPQHF
TGTGCCAGCAGCTTAGATATTGTAGGGGCTCAGCCCCAGCATTTT
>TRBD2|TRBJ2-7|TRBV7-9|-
CASIAGADYEQYF
TGTGCCAGCATAGCGGGTGCCGACTACGAGCAGTACTTC
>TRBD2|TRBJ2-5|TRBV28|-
CAAGREAQETQYF
TGTGCCGCTGGGCGGGAGGCCCAAGAGACCCAGTACTTC
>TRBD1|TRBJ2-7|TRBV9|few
CASSERPTGALNSYEQYF
TGTGCCAGCAGCGAGCGCCCCACAGGGGCACTAAACTCCTACGAGCAGTACTTC
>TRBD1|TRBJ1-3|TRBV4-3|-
CASSQEGDRSYSGNTIYF
TGCGCCAGCAGCCAAGAGGGGGACAGGAGTTACTCTGGAAACACCATATATTTT
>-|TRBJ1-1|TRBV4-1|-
CASSPLPGSTEAFF
TGCGCCAGCAGCCCCCTGCCCGGTAGCACTGAAGCTTTCTTT
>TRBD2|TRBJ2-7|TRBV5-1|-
CASSLGLAGVSYEQYF
TGCGCCAGCAGCTTGGGGCTAGCGGGCGTCTCCTACGAGCAGTACTTC
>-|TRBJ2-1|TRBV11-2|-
CASSFSLASSYNEQFF
TGTGCCAGCAGCTTTTCTTTAGCGAGCTCCTACAATGAGCAGTTCTTC
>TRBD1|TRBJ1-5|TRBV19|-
CASSIIGQGSLVQPQHF
TGTGCCAGTAGTATTATTGGACAGGGGAGCCTTGTTCAGCCCCAGCATTTT
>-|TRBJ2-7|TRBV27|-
CASSPRRGRTLSYEQYF
TGTGCCAGCAGTCCCCGCCGTGGGCGAACCCTCTCCTACGAGCAGTACTTC
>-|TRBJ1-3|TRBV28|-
CASSLFPGPSGNTIYF
TGTGCCAGCAGTTTATTCCCAGGCCCCTCTGGAAACACCATATATTTT
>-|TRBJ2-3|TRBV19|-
CASSMRPILGDTQYF
TGTGCCAGTAGTATGAGGCCTATTTTAGGAGATACGCAGTATTTT
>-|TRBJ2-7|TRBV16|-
CASSQDPRGTYEQYF
TGTGCCAGCAGCCAAGATCCACGGGGTACCTACGAGCAGTACTTC
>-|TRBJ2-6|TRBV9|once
CASSGQGGGSGANVLTF
TGTGCCAGCAGCGGACAGGGAGGAGGGTCTGGGGCCAACGTCCTGACTTTC
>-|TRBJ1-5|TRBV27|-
CASKGGLSNQPQHF
TGTGCCAGCAAGGGGGGGTTAAGCAATCAGCCCCAGCATTTT
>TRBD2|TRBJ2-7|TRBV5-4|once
CASSLAAVGLAGYEQYF
TGTGCCAGCAGCTTGGCCGCGGTGGGACTAGCGGGCTACGAGCAGTACTTC
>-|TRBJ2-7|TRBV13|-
CASSFQQSGWYEQYF
TGTGCCAGCAGCTTCCAACAGTCCGGTTGGTACGAGCAGTACTTC
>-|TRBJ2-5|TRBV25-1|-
CASTGGETQYF
TGTGCCAGTACTGGAGGGGAGACCCAGTACTTC
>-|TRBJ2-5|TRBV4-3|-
CASSQDGLAGWETQYF
TGCGCCAGCAGCCAAGATGGGCTAGCCGGATGGGAGACCCAGTACTTC
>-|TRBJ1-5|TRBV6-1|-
CASIFKTGSNQPQHF
TGTGCCAGCATTTTCAAGACAGGTAGCAATCAGCCCCAGCATTTT
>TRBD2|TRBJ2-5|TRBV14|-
CASSQRLAGEWYF
TGTGCCAGCAGCCAAAGACTAGCGGGAGAATGGTACTTC
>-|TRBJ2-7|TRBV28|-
CASGLAPLYEQYF
TGTGCCAGCGGGCTGGCCCCACTCTACGAGCAGTACTTC
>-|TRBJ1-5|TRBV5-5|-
CASSLRAGLLGQPQHF
TGTGCCAGCAGCTTAAGGGCAGGGTTATTAGGACAGCCCCAGCATTTT